A selection of T cell receptor beta chains follows, all from one sample in a study of CD8 T cells in Susac syndrome. TCRdb ran MiXCR on the immunoSEQ multiplex PCR reads and lists one entry per CDR3 protein. The data hold 150,000 to 200,000 distinct CDR3 sequences, with approximately 93% observed a single time. Sequences were obtained from CD4+ T cells from PBMCs. These receptors were taken from a human donor with multiple sclerosis. The conserved cysteine and the conserved F or W are not part of the CDR3 here. Each record gives: CDR3 protein, CDR3 length, D gene, V gene. A D gene is named only where the DNA matches it firmly.

CDR3aa: ASSLGLAGVETQY
len: 13
d_gene: TRBD2
v_gene: TRBV28

CDR3aa: ASSAGTGGGETQY
len: 13
d_gene: TRBD1
v_gene: TRBV18

CDR3aa: ASSFGGDQPQH
len: 11
d_gene: NA
v_gene: TRBV12-3/TRBV12-4

CDR3aa: ASSPDGSSGNTIY
len: 13
d_gene: NA
v_gene: TRBV9

CDR3aa: SARGGSYEQY
len: 10
d_gene: NA
v_gene: TRBV20-1

CDR3aa: ASNEGGQGNSSYNSPLH
len: 17
d_gene: TRBD1
v_gene: TRBV19

CDR3aa: SVNPRGSTGELF
len: 12
d_gene: NA
v_gene: TRBV29-1

CDR3aa: SISGDLYNEQF
len: 11
d_gene: TRBD2
v_gene: TRBV20-1

CDR3aa: AISERKGGDTEAF
len: 13
d_gene: NA
v_gene: TRBV10-3

CDR3aa: ASSPSGGELNIQY
len: 13
d_gene: TRBD2
v_gene: TRBV7-2

CDR3aa: SARDRGSYNEQF
len: 12
d_gene: NA
v_gene: TRBV20-1

CDR3aa: ASMGGALWGNSPLH
len: 14
d_gene: NA
v_gene: TRBV2

CDR3aa: ASSQVSPAGGGETQY
len: 15
d_gene: TRBD2
v_gene: TRBV4-2

CDR3aa: ASSREEGRAGYGYT
len: 14
d_gene: NA
v_gene: TRBV2

CDR3aa: ASSPPWTGGIGETQY
len: 15
d_gene: TRBD1
v_gene: TRBV12-3/TRBV12-4

CDR3aa: ASSPPPGQETQY
len: 12
d_gene: NA
v_gene: TRBV5-1

CDR3aa: ASSSTTGGDQPQH
len: 13
d_gene: TRBD1
v_gene: TRBV6-5

CDR3aa: ASSKSGTEAF
len: 10
d_gene: NA
v_gene: TRBV2

CDR3aa: ASRPQGQRNEQF
len: 12
d_gene: NA
v_gene: TRBV6-2/TRBV6-3

CDR3aa: ASSYLTNSDRYYGYT
len: 15
d_gene: NA
v_gene: TRBV6-2/TRBV6-3

CDR3aa: ASSVPDRVGTGELF
len: 14
d_gene: TRBD1
v_gene: TRBV2

CDR3aa: ASRRDSDQQY
len: 10
d_gene: NA
v_gene: TRBV2

CDR3aa: ASSSDRVRQPQH
len: 12
d_gene: TRBD1
v_gene: TRBV27